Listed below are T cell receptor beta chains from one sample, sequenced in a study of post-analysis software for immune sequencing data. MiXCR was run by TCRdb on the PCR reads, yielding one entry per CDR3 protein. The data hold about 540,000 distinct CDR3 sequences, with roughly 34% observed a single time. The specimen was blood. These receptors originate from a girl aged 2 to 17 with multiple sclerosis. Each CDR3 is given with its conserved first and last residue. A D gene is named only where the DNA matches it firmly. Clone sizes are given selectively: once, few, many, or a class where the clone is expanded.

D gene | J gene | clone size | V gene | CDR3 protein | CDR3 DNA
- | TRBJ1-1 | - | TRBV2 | CAGETEADTEAFF | TGTGCCGGGGAGACAGAGGCTGACACTGAAGCTTTCTTT
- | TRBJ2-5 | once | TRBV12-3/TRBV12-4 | CASSPREVTIETQYF | TGTGCCAGCAGTCCTCGCGAGGTGACTATAGAGACCCAGTACTTC
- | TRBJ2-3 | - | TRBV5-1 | CASSLQGPSTDTQYF | TGCGCCAGCAGCTTACAGGGCCCTAGCACAGATACGCAGTATTTT
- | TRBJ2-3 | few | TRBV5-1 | CASSLGIGSAGWTDTQYF | TGCGCCAGCAGCTTGGGTATCGGTAGCGCTGGGTGGACAGATACGCAGTATTTT
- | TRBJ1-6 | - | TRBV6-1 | CVTEGLNNSPLHF | TGTGTGACAGAGGGGTTGAATAATTCACCCCTCCACTTT
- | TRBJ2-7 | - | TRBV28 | CASSSLAAPSYEQYF | TGTGCCAGCAGCTCCTTAGCGGCCCCCTCTTACGAGCAGTACTTC
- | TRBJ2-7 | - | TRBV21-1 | CASSKRRAYEQYF | TGTGCCAGCAGCAAAAGGCGAGCTTACGAGCAGTACTTC
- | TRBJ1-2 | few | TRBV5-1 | CASSFYPGNNYGYTF | TGCGCCAGCAGCTTTTATCCGGGAAACAACTATGGCTACACCTTC
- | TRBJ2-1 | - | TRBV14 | CASSQDKDGPTEQFF | TGTGCCAGCAGCCAAGATAAAGATGGTCCCACTGAGCAGTTCTTC
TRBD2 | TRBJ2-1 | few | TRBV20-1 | CSAETSGGYNEQFF | TGCAGTGCTGAGACTAGCGGGGGGTACAATGAGCAGTTCTTC
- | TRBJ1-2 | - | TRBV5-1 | CASSLEISGLKDGYTF | TGCGCCAGCAGCTTAGAAATATCGGGGCTGAAGGATGGCTACACCTTC
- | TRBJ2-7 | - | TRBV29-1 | CSAGRGYEQYF | TGCAGCGCCGGACGGGGATACGAGCAGTACTTC
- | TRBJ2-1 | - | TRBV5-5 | CASSSAYRLNEQFF | TGTGCCAGCAGCTCTGCCTATAGGCTCAATGAGCAGTTCTTC
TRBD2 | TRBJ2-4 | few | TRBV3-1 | CASSPSGGFKNIQYF | TGTGCCAGCAGCCCTAGCGGGGGCTTTAAAAACATTCAGTACTTC
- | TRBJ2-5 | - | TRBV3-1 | CASRLAPETQYF | TGTGCCAGCAGACTAGCCCCAGAGACCCAGTACTTC
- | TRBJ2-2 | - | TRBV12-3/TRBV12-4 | CASRQPARGVTGELFF | TGTGCCAGCAGACAACCGGCGAGAGGGGTCACCGGGGAGCTGTTTTTT
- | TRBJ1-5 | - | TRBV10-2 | CASQDSNQPQHF | TGCGCCAGCCAGGACAGCAATCAGCCCCAGCATTTT
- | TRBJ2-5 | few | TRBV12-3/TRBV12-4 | CASSFRGGGPYETQYF | TGTGCCAGCAGTTTTCGTGGCGGGGGCCCATATGAGACCCAGTACTTC
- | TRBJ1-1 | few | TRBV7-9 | CASSLGDNWAFF | TGTGCCAGCAGCTTAGGTGACAACTGGGCTTTCTTT
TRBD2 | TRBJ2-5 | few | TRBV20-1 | CSAPGLAGMETQYF | TGCAGTGCTCCGGGACTAGCGGGGATGGAGACCCAGTACTTC
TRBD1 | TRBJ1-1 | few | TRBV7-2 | CASSFATGGTEAFF | TGTGCCAGCAGCTTTGCGACAGGGGGAACTGAAGCTTTCTTT
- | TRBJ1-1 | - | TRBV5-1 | CASSLEVGGSLMNTEAFF | TGCGCCAGCAGCTTGGAGGTGGGGGGTTCTCTAATGAACACTGAAGCTTTCTTT
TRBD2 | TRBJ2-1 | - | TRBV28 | CASSFLGRGNEQFF | TGTGCCAGCAGTTTTTTGGGGCGGGGGAATGAGCAGTTCTTC
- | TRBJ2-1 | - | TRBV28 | CASKTRAGRPSHEQFF | TGTGCCAGCAAAACCCGGGCGGGTCGGCCTAGCCATGAGCAGTTCTTC
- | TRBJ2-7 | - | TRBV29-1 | CSVEGVAGSYEQYF | TGCAGCGTTGAAGGTGTGGCGGGCTCCTACGAGCAGTACTTC
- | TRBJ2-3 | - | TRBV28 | CASSPQSLSTDTQYF | TGTGCCAGCAGCCCCCAAAGCCTTAGCACAGATACGCAGTATTTT
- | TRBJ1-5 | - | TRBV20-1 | CSAPLIGTDQPQHF | TGCAGTGCCCCCCTTATCGGGACGGACCAGCCCCAGCATTTT
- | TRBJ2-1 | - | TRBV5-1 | CASSLAGIEYNEQFF | TGCGCCAGCAGCTTGGCGGGTATTGAATACAATGAGCAGTTCTTC
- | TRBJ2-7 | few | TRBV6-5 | CASSSGASSYEQYF | TGTGCCAGCAGCTCAGGGGCCTCCTCCTACGAGCAGTACTTC
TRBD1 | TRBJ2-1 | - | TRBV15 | CATSRGTGLEEQFF | TGTGCCACCAGCAGGGGGACAGGGCTGGAGGAGCAGTTCTTC
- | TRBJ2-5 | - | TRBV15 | CARLMGRSGETQYF | TGTGCCAGACTAATGGGCAGGTCGGGGGAGACCCAGTACTTC
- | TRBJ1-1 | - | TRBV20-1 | CSARAGTEAFF | TGCAGTGCTAGAGCCGGGACTGAAGCTTTCTTT
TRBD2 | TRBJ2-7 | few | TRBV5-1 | CASSLGYGGDEQYF | TGCGCCAGCAGCCTGGGGTATGGGGGGGACGAGCAGTACTTC
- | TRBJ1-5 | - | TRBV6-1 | CASKPLAGAIGNQPQHF | TGTGCCAGCAAACCACTCGCGGGGGCGATAGGAAATCAGCCCCAGCATTTT
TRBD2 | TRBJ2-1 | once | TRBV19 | CASRRTSGGLSSYNEQFF | TGTGCCAGTAGAAGGACTAGCGGGGGGTTGAGCTCCTACAATGAGCAGTTCTTC
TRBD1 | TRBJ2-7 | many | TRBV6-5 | CASSYSSQGAREQYF | TGTGCCAGCAGTTACTCCTCACAGGGGGCGCGGGAGCAGTACTTC
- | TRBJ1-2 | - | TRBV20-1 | CSAKGEGMGYTF | TGCAGTGCCAAGGGGGAGGGGATGGGCTACACCTTC
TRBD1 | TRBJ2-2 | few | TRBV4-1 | CASRADRTTGELFF | TGCGCCAGCAGAGCGGACAGGACCACCGGGGAGCTGTTTTTT
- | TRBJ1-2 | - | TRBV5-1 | CASSPDVSVYGYTF | TGCGCCAGCAGCCCGGACGTTTCCGTCTATGGCTACACCTTC
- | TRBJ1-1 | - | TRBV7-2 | CASRFKTIRVRGTEAFF | TGTGCCAGCAGGTTTAAAACGATCAGGGTACGTGGCACTGAAGCTTTCTTT
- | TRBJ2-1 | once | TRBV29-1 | CSVEFWPGQSAGRSYNEQFF | TGCAGCGTTGAATTTTGGCCGGGACAGTCAGCGGGCCGCTCCTACAATGAGCAGTTCTTC
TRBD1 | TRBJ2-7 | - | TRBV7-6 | CASGPTSTGDYEQYF | TGTGCCAGCGGCCCCACCTCAACAGGGGACTACGAGCAGTACTTC
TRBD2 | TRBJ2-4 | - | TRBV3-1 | CASSQDTAGGSRYF | TGTGCCAGCAGCCAAGATACGGCGGGGGGGAGTCGGTACTTC
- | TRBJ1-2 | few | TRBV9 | CASSVEVSSNYGYTF | TGTGCCAGCAGCGTAGAAGTCAGCTCGAACTATGGCTACACCTTC
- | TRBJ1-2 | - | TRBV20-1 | CSATVGWTNYGYTF | TGCAGTGCTACGGTGGGTTGGACTAACTATGGCTACACCTTC
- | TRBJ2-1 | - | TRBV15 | CATRPVWQERRDEQFF | TGTGCCACCAGGCCAGTGTGGCAGGAGAGGAGGGATGAGCAGTTCTTC
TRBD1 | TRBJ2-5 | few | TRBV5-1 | CASSLRDRNQETQYF | TGCGCCAGCAGCCTCCGGGACAGAAACCAAGAGACCCAGTACTTC
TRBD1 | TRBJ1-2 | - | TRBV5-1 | CASSLARGQGASYGYTF | TGCGCCAGCAGCTTGGCTAGGGGACAGGGGGCTTCCTATGGCTACACCTTC
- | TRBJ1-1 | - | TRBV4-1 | CASSQDQGPRAEAFF | TGTGCCAGCAGCCAAGACCAGGGCCCCAGAGCTGAAGCTTTCTTT
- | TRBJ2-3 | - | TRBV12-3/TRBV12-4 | CASSPSEYYTDTQYF | TGTGCCAGCAGTCCCAGTGAATACTACACAGATACGCAGTATTTT
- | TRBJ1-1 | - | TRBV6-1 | CASKSQSNTEAFF | TGTGCCAGCAAGAGTCAGTCGAACACTGAAGCTTTCTTT
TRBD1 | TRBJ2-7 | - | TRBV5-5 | CASSLGGQGMGEQYF | TGTGCCAGCAGCTTGGGCGGACAGGGGATGGGCGAGCAGTACTTC
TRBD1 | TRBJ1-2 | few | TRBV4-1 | CASSQAGQGARGYTF | TGCGCCAGCAGCCAAGCCGGACAGGGGGCCAGAGGCTACACCTTC
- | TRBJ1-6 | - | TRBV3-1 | CASSFRSQNSPLHF | TGTGCCAGTTCTTTCAGATCCCAGAATTCACCCCTCCACTTT
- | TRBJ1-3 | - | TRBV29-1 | CSVEDPGQGNTIYF | TGCAGCGTTGAAGATCCAGGACAAGGAAACACCATATATTTT
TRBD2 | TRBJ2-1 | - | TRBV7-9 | CASSRGLAGGLSYNEQFF | TGTGCCAGCAGCCGGGGACTAGCGGGGGGGCTCTCCTACAATGAGCAGTTCTTC
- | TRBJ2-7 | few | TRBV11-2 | CASSLEGPGIMPYEQYF | TGTGCCAGCAGCTTAGAGGGCCCGGGGATTATGCCCTACGAGCAGTACTTC